The sequence of this TCR beta chain was determined in a study of molecular identifiers for immune sequencing clone quantification. The V gene end was trimmed by 0 bases and the J gene end by 3 bases; junction bases not matched to a gene: 1. Germline lookup yields CDR1 MNHNS and CDR2 SASEGT. The CDR3 covers 15 residues. Note on this clonotype: Its specificity is unknown.

General observations from the study: Jurkat TCR RNA that was spiked in from one cell was reportedly detectable among 950,000 to 1,000,000 naive cells. Barcode sharing among identical TCR molecules could make large clones appear smaller. Clonotypes topping 20 RNA copies carried over 97% of effector molecules but under 1% of naive ones.

For bulk TCR libraries, previously described methods and listed TCR primers were used. TCRdb called the PCR reads again in MiXCR, with one record for every CDR3 protein. Of about half a million distinct CDR3 sequences in the sample, over 20% were seen once. The specimen was naive CD8+ T cells from blood, with Jurkat cell RNA spiked in. Documented subset: FACS-sorted CD8+CD4-CCR7+CD45RA+ naive T cells. The clonotype was recovered from a human donor in good health. Some libraries in this study had Jurkat cell RNA spiked in. The V call is TRBV6-1, the J call TRBJ2-1; TRBD2 agrees at 8 bases. In DNA, the CDR3 is TGTGCCAGCAGTGAAGCACTAGCGGTCTACAATGAGCAGTTCTTC. This sequence encodes CASSEALAVYNEQFF.